This T cell receptor (beta chain) was observed in a study of T cells after yellow fever vaccination. About the research overall: Where fractions had low cell numbers, libraries were prepared from them with the SMART-Seq v4 Ultra Low Input RNA kit.

Between the trimmed V and J ends, which lost 3 bases and 4 bases, there was a span of 12 bases. The V gene's germline CDR1 is SQVTM and CDR2 ANQGSEA. CDR3 length: 13 amino acids. Via MiXCR, TCRdb re-called the 5' RACE reads, giving one row per CDR3 protein. This sample has roughly 260,000 distinct CDR3 sequences, with 10% to 15% found just once. Notes on this clonotype: Its antigen is currently unknown.

Regarding the study as a whole: Clones that expanded after primary vaccination mostly reappeared after the booster (around 96% CD4, 88% CD8). FACS-sorted repertoires could contain abundant clonotypes contaminating from the bulk population.

Sequencing used CD4+ T cells sorted from PBMCs, obtained 45 days after the yellow fever booster vaccination. This clonotype originated in a man aged 25-45 years who received the YFV17D yellow fever vaccine. J is TRBJ1-2 and V is TRBV29-1; the D is unclear. The CDR3 protein is CSVEWTPFYGYTF. In DNA form, the CDR3 reads TGCAGCGTTGAGTGGACCCCCTTCTATGGCTACACCTTC. The whole variable domain, remainder taken from reference TRBV29-1 and TRBJ1-2, is SAVISQKPSRDICQRGTSLTIQCQVDSQVTMMFWYRQQPGQSLTLIATANQGSEATYESGFVIDKFPISRPNLTFSTLTVSNMSPEDSSIYLCSVEWTPFYGYTFGSGTRLTVV.